The 30 T cell receptor beta chains presented below share a single source sample, sequenced in a study of identical twins (dated by TCRdb to 2016 to 2017). Libraries were made using 5' RACE. The listed sequencing device is Illumina HiSeq 2000. The public reads were run again by TCRdb, first through fastp at Q25 and then through MiXCR, and only productive beta chains were kept. Each CDR3 protein gets just one entry, which takes the most common genes and DNA from the rows behind it. Present in this sample are around 670,000 distinct CDR3 sequences, around 6% of which were seen just once. Approximately 2% of the sample is taken by the ten largest. Sequences were obtained from naive T cells sorted from blood. The cell subset or site label corresponds to: cells isolated with a human naive T-cell isolation kit. These receptors all come from a man aged 18 to 35 in good health.

The sample holds many counts of this clonotype. This rearrangement joins TRBV28 to TRBJ2-1; 14 positions match TRBD2. CDR3 length: 15 amino acids. The V gene end was trimmed by 4 bases and the J gene end by 12 bases; junction bases not matched to a gene: 8. Germline CDR1 is MDHEN and CDR2 is SYDVKM. CDR3 nucleotides: TGTGCCAGCAGTTCTAGACTAGCGGGAGGGCAGGGGCAGTTCTTC. Translated: CASSSRLAGGQGQFF.

This clonotype was seen ten or more times. The chain couples TRBV20-1 to TRBJ2-1; 10 nucleotides align to TRBD2. The trim removed 5 bases at V and 9 bases at J, leaving 10 bases unmatched. Looked up from germline, CDR1 is DFQATT and CDR2 is SNEGSKA (reference sequence). This CDR3 comprises 14 residues. Written as DNA, the CDR3 is TGCAGTGCTGACGGACTAGCGGAGAGTAGTGAGCAGTTCTTC. Protein product: CSADGLAESSEQFF.

In this sample, this clonotype turned up a few times. The rearrangement uses TRBV24-1 and TRBJ2-3; perhaps TRBD2 as D (5 bases). The V and J ends lost 6 bases and 2 bases respectively, with 14 bases between them. Germline lookup yields CDR1 KGHDR and CDR2 SFDVKD. The CDR3 has 15 residues. CDR3 sequence: CATSPMTGSTDTQYF. The CDR3 DNA reads as TGTGCCACCAGTCCAATGACGGGATCCACAGATACGCAGTATTTT.

This clonotype has at least ten counts. J is TRBJ2-7 and V is TRBV5-6; TRBD2 aligns across 7 bases. V was pared by 1 base and J by 2 bases, with 6 bases of the junction left unmatched. The CDR3 runs to 15 residues. From germline, CDR1 is SGHDT and CDR2 YYEEEE. The CDR3 sequence: CASSLQRENPYEQYV. The CDR3 DNA is TGTGCCAGCAGCTTGCAGCGGGAAAACCCCTACGAGCAGTACGTC.

This clonotype was seen repeatedly, ten times or more. The V call is TRBV20-1, the J call TRBJ2-3, with 14 bases fitting TRBD2. V trimming: 5 bases; J trimming: 6 bases; junction bases outside the gene matches: 10. This CDR3 contains 16 residues. Germline lookup yields CDR1 DFQATT and CDR2 SNEGSKA (reference sequence). This CDR3 is CSARTSGRLIGDTQYF. The CDR3 DNA is TGCAGTGCTCGGACTAGCGGGAGGCTAATTGGGGATACGCAGTATTTT.

This clonotype occurred a few times. The V and J genes are TRBV7-9 and TRBJ2-1; a weak D match, TRBD2 (8 bases). The germline V gene has CDR1 SEHNR and CDR2 FQNEAQ (reference sequence). The V and J ends lost 5 bases and 9 bases respectively, with 23 bases between them. This CDR3 spans 16 amino acids. In DNA form, the CDR3 reads TGTGCCAGCAGCCCTGGGGCTAGCGGGCCAGGGGGTGAGCAGTTCTTC. Its protein product is CASSPGASGPGGEQFF.

Comment on this clonotype: Possible read error: a much larger clone is one base away. The chain employs TRBV10-3 and TRBJ2-7; 10 bases are a match to TRBD2. From germline, CDR1 is ENHRY and CDR2 SYGVKD. The CDR3 spans 15 residues. This chain's CDR3 is CAISVRAGGPYEQFV. The DNA of the CDR3 is TGTGCCATCAGTGTCAGAGCGGGAGGGCCCTACGAGCAGTTCGTC.

This clonotype came up many times. This chain connects TRBV10-3 to TRBJ2-7; maybe TRBD2 (6 bases). The CDR3 is 14 amino acids. V was clipped by 2 bases and J by 1 base, with 9 bases between them. Per the germline V gene, CDR1 is ENHRY and CDR2 is SYGVKD. CDR3 nucleotide sequence: TGTGCCATCAGTGAGCTAGCGTCTTCCTACGAGCAGTACGTC. As protein: CAISELASSYEQYV.

This clonotype was detected a few times. The rearrangement links TRBV12-3 or TRBV12-4 to TRBJ2-3, with D unclear. The CDR3 is 14 residues long. V gave up 3 bases and J gave up 1 base, with 8 bases separating them. CDR3 DNA sequence: TGTGCCAGCAGTTTGATCTCTCGCACAGATACGCAGTATTTT. Residues: CASSLISRTDTQYF.

This clonotype was counted many times. The V gene is TRBV5-6, the J gene TRBJ2-5; D call uncertain. This CDR3 is 12 amino acids long. CDR1 SGHDT and CDR2 YYEEEE come from the germline V gene. V lost 5 bases and J 0 bases, leaving 5 bases between the germline ends. The CDR3 loop reads CASRWNQETQYF. CDR3 sequence (DNA): TGTGCCAGCAGGTGGAACCAAGAGACCCAGTACTTC.

This clonotype was seen repeatedly, ten times or more. The chain combines TRBV27 with TRBJ1-1; perhaps TRBD1 as D (5 bases). The V gene lost 5 bases and the J gene lost 0 bases, with 10 bases spanning the gap. This CDR3 region has 14 residues. Germline V gives CDR1 MNHEY, CDR2 SMNVEV (reference sequence). The DNA for the CDR3 is TGTGCCAGCAGTAAGGGACTTATGAACACTGAAGCTTTCTTT. Protein product: CASSKGLMNTEAFF.

This clonotype was observed a handful of times. The chain joins TRBV11-2 to TRBJ2-6; a weak D match, TRBD1 (5 bases). Trimming removed 0 bases from V and 3 bases from J, with 9 bases in between. CDR3 size: 16 residues. Germline-derived CDR1 and CDR2 are SGHAT and FQNNGV. In nucleotides, the CDR3 is TGTGCCAGCAGCTTAGAAGGGGCGATTGGGGCCAACGTCCTGACTTTC. Translating it yields CASSLEGAIGANVLTF. The full variable domain, rest sourced from reference TRBV11-2 and TRBJ2-6, is EAGVAQSPRYKIIEKRQSVAFWCNPISGHATLYWYQQILGQGPKLLIQFQNNGVVDDSQLPKDRFSAERLKGVDSTLKIQPAKLEDSAVYLCASSLEGAIGANVLTFGAGSRLTVL.

The V and J genes are TRBV20-1 and TRBJ2-7; 10 bases fit TRBD2. Germline CDR1 and CDR2: DFQATT and SNEGSKA (reference sequence). The J segment lost 3 bases and the V segment lost 6 bases, leaving 8 bases of the junction unmatched. CDR3 length: 14 amino acids. CDR3 amino acids: CSALSGREIYEQYF. For the CDR3, the DNA is TGCAGTGCCTTAAGCGGGAGGGAGATCTACGAGCAGTACTTC.

Many counts were recorded for this clonotype. This chain connects TRBV12-3 or TRBV12-4 to TRBJ1-5; D unresolved. V lost 3 bases, J lost 5 bases, and 11 bases lay in between. The CDR3 has 14 amino acids. The CDR3 spells CASSFTTAYQPQHF. CDR3 in DNA: TGTGCCAGCAGTTTTACCACAGCGTATCAGCCCCAGCATTTT.

CDR3 in amino acids: CAWTMSLGEQFF. For the CDR3, the DNA is TGTGCCTGGACTATGTCCCTGGGTGAGCAGTTCTTC. The chain uses TRBV30 and TRBJ2-1; unclear D gene. This CDR3 has 12 residues. Trimming removed 4 bases from V and 9 bases from J, with 13 bases in between. Germline V gene sequence: CDR1 GTSNPN, CDR2 SVGIG (reference sequence). The full variable domain, in which reference TRBV30 and TRBJ2-1 provide the parts outside the CDR3, is SQTIHQWPATLVQPVGSPLSLECTVEGTSNPNLYWYRQAAGRGLQLLFYSVGIGQISSEVPQNLSASRPQDRQFILSSKKLLLSDSGFYLCAWTMSLGEQFFGPGTRLTVL.

This clonotype has just a few counts. The rearrangement uses TRBV12-3 or TRBV12-4 and TRBJ2-7, with D unclear. The CDR3 extends over 14 amino acids. Trimming left V 5 bases short and J 2 bases short, with 13 bases between. This CDR3 is CASSPPTLPYEQYF. In DNA, the CDR3 is TGTGCCAGCAGTCCGCCAACTCTGCCCTACGAGCAGTACTTC.

This clonotype was picked up a small number of times. This chain connects TRBV6-1 to TRBJ1-1, with D uncertain. CDR1 is MNHNS, CDR2 SASEGT, per germline. Trimming took 7 bases from V and 1 from J, leaving 13 bases between them. The CDR3 has 14 residues. CDR3 DNA: TGTGCCAGCAATGCCCCCGCAGAGAACACTGAAGCTTTCTTT. The encoded protein is CASNAPAENTEAFF.

This clonotype has at least ten counts. This rearrangement joins TRBV5-1 to TRBJ1-1, with D perhaps matching TRBD1 (6 bases). CDR3 length equals 14 residues. V dropped 2 bases and J dropped 1 base, with 9 bases sitting between them. CDR1 is SGHRS and CDR2 is YFSETQ in the germline V gene. The CDR3 coding sequence is TGCGCCAGCAGCTTCGAGACAGGGAACACTGAAGCTTTCTTT. Protein product: CASSFETGNTEAFF.

This clonotype was observed a few times. CDR3 bases: TGTGCCAGCAGCCAAGATACGGACAGGGGGCCGTTCTTC. It translates to CASSQDTDRGPFF. The chain carries TRBV3-1 and TRBJ2-1; 11 bases fit TRBD1. Germline V lookup: CDR1 LGHDT, CDR2 YNNKEL (reference sequence). The length of the CDR3 is 13 residues. V was pared by 0 bases and J by 15 bases, with 4 bases of the junction left unmatched.

This clonotype has at least ten counts. The V and J genes are TRBV10-3 and TRBJ2-1; 9 positions match TRBD1. There are 17 residues in the CDR3. CDR1 is ENHRY, CDR2 SYGVKD, per germline. J gave up 3 bases and V 2 bases, and 8 bases lay outside the gene matches. CDR3 amino acids: CAISETGQGSFYNEQFF. The DNA for the CDR3 is TGTGCCATCAGTGAGACCGGACAGGGGTCGTTCTACAATGAGCAGTTCTTC.

The sample holds many counts of this clonotype. This chain uses TRBV10-3 with TRBJ1-1, with a weak D call TRBD1 (6 bases). V lost 3 bases, J lost 3 bases, and 14 bases lay in between. This CDR3 has 15 residues. Germline V CDR1 and CDR2: ENHRY, SYGVKD. The CDR3 protein is CAISDRGEGDTEAFF. CDR3 nucleotides: TGTGCCATCAGTGACCGGGGCGAGGGGGACACTGAAGCTTTCTTT.

The table lists this clonotype with many counts. This chain links TRBV5-1 with TRBJ1-4, with 8 bases matching TRBD1. The trim removed 1 base at V and 8 bases at J, leaving 7 bases unmatched. The CDR3 consists of 15 residues. Germline V gives CDR1 SGHRS, CDR2 YFSETQ. The CDR3 DNA reads as TGCGCCAGCAGCTTGAGGACAGGGTGGCGAGAAAAACTGTTTTTT. Its protein is CASSLRTGWREKLFF.

This clonotype has ten or more counts. The rearrangement joins TRBV20-1 to TRBJ2-1, with TRBD2 matching 12 bases. Per the germline V gene, CDR1 is DFQATT and CDR2 is SNEGSKA (reference sequence). V lost 1 base and J lost 4; bases outside the gene matches: 14. The CDR3 runs to 19 residues. The CDR3 coding sequence is TGCAGTGCTAGAGCGGGTACTAGCGGGAGGACTGCCTGGTACAATGAGCAGTTCTTC. Amino acids: CSARAGTSGRTAWYNEQFF.

This clonotype was recorded at least ten times. V gene TRBV6-2 or TRBV6-3 combines with J gene TRBJ2-6; 9 bases align to TRBD1. The germline V gene has CDR1 MNHEY and CDR2 SVGEGT. V was clipped by 5 bases and J by 0 bases; unmatched bases: 17. This CDR3 has 21 residues. CDR3 nucleotides: TGTGCCAGCAGTCCTAGACTACAGGGGGCCTCCCCACGCTCTGGGGCCAACGTCCTGACTTTC. Its translation: CASSPRLQGASPRSGANVLTF.

V is TRBV29-1 and J is TRBJ2-3, with a possible D match to TRBD1 (6 bases). The CDR3 contains 16 residues. V dropped 6 bases and J dropped 5 bases, with 24 bases sitting between them. CDR1 and CDR2 from the germline V gene are SQVTM and ANQGSEA. As DNA, the CDR3 is TGCAGCGTGCCGAGCCCGGACAGTCCCATGAGAGATACGCAGTATTTT. This gives the protein CSVPSPDSPMRDTQYF.

This clonotype occurred many times. The chain links TRBV12-3 or TRBV12-4 to TRBJ1-3; D gene uncertain. The V and J ends lost 7 bases and 0 bases respectively, with 16 bases between them. This CDR3 has 16 amino acids. The CDR3 is CASTLNRAISGNTIYF. The CDR3 DNA reads TGTGCCAGCACCCTGAACCGGGCTATCTCTGGAAACACCATATATTTT.

This clonotype was seen at least ten times. The rearrangement joins TRBV29-1 to TRBJ1-1; D gene unclear. The CDR3 is 13 residues long. Germline V gene data show CDR1 as SQVTM and CDR2 as ANQGSEA. Trimming cost V 1 base and J 0 bases, with 6 bases left between them. In DNA, the CDR3 is TGCAGCGTTGAAGGGGTGGTGAACACTGAAGCTTTCTTT. As protein: CSVEGVVNTEAFF.

There are many counts of this clonotype. The genes are TRBV25-1 and TRBJ2-2; D unresolved. The CDR3 has 14 amino acids. From germline, CDR1 is MGHDK and CDR2 SYGVNS. Trimming took 4 bases from V and 0 from J, leaving 6 bases between them. As DNA, the CDR3 is TGTGCCAGCAGTGCACAGACGAACACCGGGGAGCTGTTTTTT. It codes for CASSAQTNTGELFF.

The chain is built from TRBV7-9 and TRBJ2-7; 9 bases match TRBD1. The V gene's germline CDR1 is SEHNR and CDR2 FQNEAQ (reference sequence). Germline trimming cut 5 bases from V and 0 bases from J; bases unmatched to any gene: 5. CDR3 length: 15 residues. CDR3 DNA sequence: TGTGCCAGCAGCCCGGACAGGGGAAACTCCTACGAGCAGTACGTC. Translating it yields CASSPDRGNSYEQYV.

The rearrangement joins TRBV30 to TRBJ1-3, with D uncertain. The CDR3 is 15 residues long. CDR1 GTSNPN and CDR2 SVGIG come from the germline V gene (reference sequence). V lost 0 bases and J 4 bases, leaving 13 bases between the germline ends. The CDR3 sequence: CAWSVSLSRGNTIYF. CDR3 coding DNA: TGTGCCTGGAGTGTAAGCCTTTCGAGGGGAAACACCATATATTTT.